What follows is one T cell receptor beta chain and its context. The data were obtained in a study of T-cell memory formation after mild COVID-19. Study background: TCR clusters mostly belonged to single donors.

The CDR3 runs to 14 residues. The V gene lost 6 bases and the J gene lost 4 bases, with 14 bases spanning the gap. Per the germline V gene, CDR1 is MRHNA and CDR2 is SNTAGT. TCRdb used MiXCR to reprocess the 5' RACE reads, holding one entry per CDR3 protein. The sample lists hundreds of thousands of distinct CDR3 sequences, roughly 22% seen once, with approximately 12% in the top ten. V gene TRBV6-4 combines with J gene TRBJ2-3, with D possibly being TRBD2 (5 bases). Sequencing was carried out using PBMCs or a T cell subset sorted from them (not recorded which). The clonotype originates from an adult woman who had mild COVID-19 (a few samples of this study predate the infection). Cell type and time point are not known. The CDR3: CASSPEAGPDTQYF. The CDR3 DNA sequence: TGTGCCAGCAGCCCCGAGGCGGGCCCAGATACGCAGTATTTT.